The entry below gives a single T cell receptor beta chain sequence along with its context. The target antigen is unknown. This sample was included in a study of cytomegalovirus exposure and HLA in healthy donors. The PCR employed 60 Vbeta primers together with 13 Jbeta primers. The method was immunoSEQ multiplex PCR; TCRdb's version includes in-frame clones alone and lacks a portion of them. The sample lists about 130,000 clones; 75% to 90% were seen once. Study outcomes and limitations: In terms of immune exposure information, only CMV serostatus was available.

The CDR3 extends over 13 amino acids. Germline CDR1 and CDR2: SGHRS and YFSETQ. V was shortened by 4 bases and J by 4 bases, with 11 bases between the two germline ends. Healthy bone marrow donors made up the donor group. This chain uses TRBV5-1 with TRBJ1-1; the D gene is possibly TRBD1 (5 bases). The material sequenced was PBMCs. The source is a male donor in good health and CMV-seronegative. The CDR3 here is CASSGQGFTEAFF. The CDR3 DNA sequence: TGCGCCAGCAGCGGGCAGGGCTTCACTGAAGCTTTCTTT.